The 6 T cell receptor beta chains given below trace back to one sample, sequenced in a study of control samples from healthy donors and cancer patients. Generated by immunoSEQ multiplex PCR, the TCRdb table keeps only in-frame clones and is missing some. The top ten hold 0.91% of the sample, which has around 57,000 clones, 80% to 95% seen once. Sequencing input: PBMCs. The origin of the receptors is a man aged 25-45 years with colorectal cancer.

The chain recombines TRBV4-3 with TRBJ2-1, with 7 bases lining up with TRBD2. Germline lookup yields CDR1 LGHNA and CDR2 YSLEER. The CDR3 runs to 16 residues. Trimming cost V 1 base and J 10 bases; bases outside gene matches: 13. CDR3 DNA sequence: TGCGCCAGCAGCCAAGGGGTCGGCGGGGGATCCTCGGAGCAGTTCTTC. It specifies CASSQGVGGGSSEQFF.

The chain is built from TRBV5-4 and TRBJ1-1, with 8 bases fitting TRBD1. The V gene end was trimmed by 4 bases and the J gene end by 1 base; junction bases not matched to a gene: 9. The CDR3 length is 16 residues. Germline-derived CDR1 and CDR2 are SGHNT and YYREEE (reference sequence). The CDR3 DNA sequence: TGTGCCAGCAGCCACGGGGACAGGAGGGGGAACACTGAAGCTTTCTTT. It translates to CASSHGDRRGNTEAFF.

The chain carries TRBV10-3 and TRBJ1-3; the match to TRBD1 covers 9 bases. The CDR3 consists of 14 residues. Losses at the gene ends were 9 bases for V and 1 base for J; bases not matched to a gene: 4. The V gene's germline CDR1 is ENHRY and CDR2 SYGVKD. DNA for the CDR3: TGTGCCATTAAGACAGGGGGGTCTGGAAACACCATATATTTT. Translation: CAIKTGGSGNTIYF.

V gene TRBV5-1 combines with J gene TRBJ1-4; 8 bases match TRBD1. The CDR3 runs to 14 residues. Germline V gene data show CDR1 as SGHRS and CDR2 as YFSETQ. J lost 11 bases, V lost 0 bases, and 6 bases had no gene match. The CDR3, as DNA: TGCGCCAGCAGCTTGGAACCCAACAGGGGGAAACTGTTTTTT. Translated, it gives CASSLEPNRGKLFF.

The chain couples TRBV25-1 to TRBJ2-7, with TRBD1 matching over 9 bases. Germline V gene sequence: CDR1 MGHDK, CDR2 SYGVNS. The V segment lost 7 bases and the J segment 8 bases; nucleotides outside the gene matches: 9. The CDR3 contains 13 residues. CDR3 sequence reads: CASNADRGTKQYF. The DNA for the CDR3 is TGTGCCAGCAATGCGGACAGGGGCACTAAGCAGTACTTC.

This chain connects TRBV30 to TRBJ1-4, with TRBD1 matching over 9 bases. The CDR3 totals 14 residues. V lost 3 bases to trimming and J lost 5 bases; unmatched junction nucleotides: 4. Germline V CDR1 and CDR2: GTSNPN, SVGIG (reference sequence). Here the CDR3 reads CAWSKGQGNEKLFF. The CDR3 DNA sequence: TGTGCCTGGAGCAAGGGACAGGGAAATGAAAAACTGTTTTTT.